The next 7 T cell receptor beta chains were all read from a single sample in a study of T cell changes during pregnancy in multiple sclerosis. The data were produced by immunoSEQ multiplex PCR, yet TCRdb's version contains in-frame clones alone and is incomplete. The data hold approximately 47,000 clones, with about 93% observed a single time. Material: CD4+ T cells from peripheral blood mononuclear cells, obtained in the first trimester of pregnancy. These receptors were obtained from a female donor with multiple sclerosis, enrolled in a pregnancy study.

The CDR3 reads CASSLIAPGEPGELFF. The CDR3 DNA sequence: TGTGCCAGCAGCTTAATTGCACCAGGGGAACCCGGGGAGCTGTTTTTT. This rearrangement joins TRBV7-3 to TRBJ2-2; D possibly corresponds to TRBD1 (6 bases). Germline-derived CDR1 and CDR2 are SGHTA and FQGTGA. The CDR3 runs 16 residues. The V and J ends lost 1 base and 6 bases respectively, with 15 bases between them.

This sequence joins TRBV30 and TRBJ1-2, with unresolved D. The V gene lost 3 bases and the J gene lost 4 bases, with 9 bases spanning the gap. Per germline, CDR1 GTSNPN and CDR2 SVGIG (reference sequence). The CDR3 runs 12 residues. CDR3 protein: CAWRSAGYGYTF. CDR3 coding DNA: TGTGCCTGGAGGTCGGCGGGCTATGGCTACACCTTC.

Notes on this clone: At one end the junction does not follow the germline gene, possibly because of a read error. The rearrangement joins TRBV6-1 to TRBJ1-2, with D possibly matching TRBD1 (5 bases). The CDR3 extends over 16 amino acids. Germline V gives CDR1 MNHNS, CDR2 SASEGT. The CDR3 DNA reads as TGTGCCAGCAGTGAAAGTACTCCTAGGTGGGACTATGGCCACACCTTC. Translated: CASSESTPRWDYGHTF.

CDR3 bases: TGTGCCAGCAATCACAGGGAGTCGGAGAACTATGGCTACACCTTC. Encoded protein: CASNHRESENYGYTF. The chain has TRBV2 and TRBJ1-2; D perhaps matches TRBD1 (6 bases). CDR3 length: 15 residues. CDR1 and CDR2 (germline): SNHLY, FYNNEI. Trimming took 7 bases from V and 2 from J, leaving 17 bases between them.

The V gene is TRBV29-1, the J gene TRBJ2-7; the D is unclear. This CDR3 spans 15 amino acids. The V gene lost 4 bases and the J gene lost 7 bases, with 23 bases spanning the gap. The germline V gene has CDR1 SQVTM and CDR2 ANQGSEA. The CDR3 reads CSVVLWRLSLEEQYF. The CDR3 region has the DNA TGCAGCGTTGTCCTCTGGCGGCTCTCCCTCGAAGAGCAGTACTTC.

The V gene is TRBV7-2, the J gene TRBJ1-2; TRBD1 is a possible D gene (5 bases). Trimming took off 2 bases at V and 4 bases at J, with 5 bases between the two ends. From germline, CDR1 is SGHTA and CDR2 FQGNSA. The CDR3 loop spans 12 amino acids. The CDR3: CASSLQGYGYTF. The CDR3 coding sequence is TGTGCCAGCAGCTTACAGGGCTATGGCTACACCTTC.

The chain is built from TRBV5-1 and TRBJ2-5; D possibly corresponds to TRBD1 (6 bases). Trimming pared 5 bases from V and 1 base from J, leaving 12 bases between. The germline gives CDR1 SGHRS, CDR2 YFSETQ. The CDR3 consists of 14 residues. The CDR3 is CASSLDRLQETQYF. The DNA for the CDR3 is TGCGCCAGCAGTCTGGACAGACTCCAAGAGACCCAGTACTTC.